These T cell receptor beta chains were read from a single sample in a study of T cell repertoires in cytomegalovirus infection. TCRdb itself ran the reads through MiXCR, one entry per CDR3 protein. The data show fewer than 200,000 distinct CDR3 sequences, around 15% seen once. The specimen sequenced was PBMCs. The source of these receptors is a human donor in good health (CMV status not recorded). Some clones in this sample may be carry-over from other donors' samples. Each CDR3 is given with its conserved first and last residue. The order of the fields is CDR3 length, V gene, J gene, clone size, D gene, CDR3 DNA, CDR3 protein. A D gene is named only where the DNA matches it firmly. The size entry is marked missing in some rows and otherwise reads once, few, many or a size class.

>16|TRBV12-3/TRBV12-4|TRBJ1-1|.|.
TGTGCCAGCAGTCCCCCTCGGGCGACAGGGAACACTGAAGCTTTCTTT
CASSPPRATGNTEAFF
>14|TRBV27|TRBJ1-1|.|TRBD1
TGTGCCAGCAGTTGGGGACAGGGGAGGAATGAAGCTTTCTTT
CASSWGQGRNEAFF
>17|TRBV7-2|TRBJ2-3|many|.
TGTGCCAGCAGCTCGCGTCTACTCGACGTCTACACAGATACGCAGTATTTT
CASSSRLLDVYTDTQYF
>13|TRBV7-2|TRBJ2-1|many|TRBD2
TGTGCCAGCACCCTAGCGGGACGGCATGAGCAGTTCTTC
CASTLAGRHEQFF
>13|TRBV20-1|TRBJ1-2|few|TRBD1
TGCAGTGCCACAAGCCGGGACAGGGTCGGCTACACCTTC
CSATSRDRVGYTF
>15|TRBV5-1|TRBJ1-2|many|TRBD1
TGCGCCAGCAGGGAAAGACCGGGACAGAACTATGGCTACACCTTC
CASRERPGQNYGYTF
>13|TRBV6-2/TRBV6-3|TRBJ2-7|.|.
TGTGCCAGCAGTTATAAGGGTATCTACGAGCAGTACTTC
CASSYKGIYEQYF
>16|TRBV25-1|TRBJ2-3|many|.
TGTGCCAGCAGCGACTATGGGCCTCCCGGCGCAGATACGCAGTATTTT
CASSDYGPPGADTQYF
>14|TRBV7-2|TRBJ2-4|many|.
TGTGCCAGCAGCCGTTCTAGACGGGAAAACATTCAGTACTTC
CASSRSRRENIQYF
>13|TRBV29-1|TRBJ2-5|few|TRBD1
TGCAGCTTACGGACAGGGAGAGGAGAGACCCAGTACTTC
CSLRTGRGETQYF
>11|TRBV6-1|TRBJ2-7|many|.
TGTGCCAGCAGTGCCTCCGGCGAGCAGTACTTC
CASSASGEQYF
>11|TRBV29-1|TRBJ2-3|.|.
TGCAGCCCCCATAGGGCCGATACGCAGTATTTT
CSPHRADTQYF
>14|TRBV7-8|TRBJ1-1|many|.
TGTGCCAGCAGCCCGGGACTGTACTCGACTGAAGCTTTCTTT
CASSPGLYSTEAFF
>15|TRBV18|TRBJ2-3|few|.
TGTGCCAGCTCACCACCGACAGGCCCCCAGGGTACGCAGTATTTT
CASSPPTGPQGTQYF
>16|TRBV5-4|TRBJ2-5|few|TRBD1
TGTGCCAGCAGCGTCCCAAGACAGGGGCTTCAAGAGACCCAGTACTTC
CASSVPRQGLQETQYF
>15|TRBV29-1|TRBJ2-1|few|.
.
CSVGSGQGLYNEQFF
>14|TRBV7-2|TRBJ1-1|many|.
TGTGCCAGCAGCTCCTTTGTTATGAACACTGAAGCTTTCTTT
CASSSFVMNTEAFF
>15|TRBV5-4|TRBJ2-5|many|.
TGTGCCAGCAGCTTACGGGGGGCCGTTAAAGAGACCCAGTACTTC
CASSLRGAVKETQYF
>15|TRBV11-2|TRBJ1-3|many|TRBD1
TGTGCCAGCAGCTTAGATCCACAGGGGGCCAACACCATATATTTT
CASSLDPQGANTIYF
>19|TRBV7-6|TRBJ2-1|many|TRBD2
TGTGCCAGCAGCAGAGAAGGACTAGCGGCCCTTAGCTCCTACAATGAGCAGTTCTTC
CASSREGLAALSSYNEQFF
>16|TRBV7-3|TRBJ2-4|few|TRBD1
TGTGCCAGCAGCGTTACAGGGGAGACGGCCAAAAACATTCAGTACTTC
CASSVTGETAKNIQYF
>15|TRBV6-6|TRBJ2-2|many|TRBD2
TGTGCCAGCAGTTACACTAGCGGGGGTGGGGGGGAGCTGTTTTTT
CASSYTSGGGGELFF
>14|TRBV12-3/TRBV12-4|TRBJ1-1|many|.
TGTGCCAGCGCCCCGGAAAGATGGATGGGGGAAGCTTTCTTT
CASAPERWMGEAFF
>14|TRBV7-3|TRBJ1-2|.|.
TGTGCCAGCAGCTTACCAGGTTCTAACTATGGCTACACCTTC
CASSLPGSNYGYTF
>14|TRBV20-1|TRBJ2-1|few|.
TGCAGTGCTCAGAAGACAGGTCGGGACAATGAGCAGTTCTTC
CSAQKTGRDNEQFF
>16|TRBV19|TRBJ1-5|.|TRBD1
TGTGCCAGTAGTATAGGGGGGGACAGGTTGGATCAGCCCCAGCATTTT
CASSIGGDRLDQPQHF